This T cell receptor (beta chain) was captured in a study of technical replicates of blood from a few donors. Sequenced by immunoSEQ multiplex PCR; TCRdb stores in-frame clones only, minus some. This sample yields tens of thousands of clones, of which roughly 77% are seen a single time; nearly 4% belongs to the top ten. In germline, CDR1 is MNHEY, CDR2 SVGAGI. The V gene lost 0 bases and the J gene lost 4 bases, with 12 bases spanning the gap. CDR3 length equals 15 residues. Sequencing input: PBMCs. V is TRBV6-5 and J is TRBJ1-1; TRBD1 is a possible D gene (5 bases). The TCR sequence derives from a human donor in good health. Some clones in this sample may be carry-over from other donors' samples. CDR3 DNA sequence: TGTGCCAGCAGTTACTCGAGATTGGGGGGCACTGAAGCTTTCTTT. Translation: CASSYSRLGGTEAFF.